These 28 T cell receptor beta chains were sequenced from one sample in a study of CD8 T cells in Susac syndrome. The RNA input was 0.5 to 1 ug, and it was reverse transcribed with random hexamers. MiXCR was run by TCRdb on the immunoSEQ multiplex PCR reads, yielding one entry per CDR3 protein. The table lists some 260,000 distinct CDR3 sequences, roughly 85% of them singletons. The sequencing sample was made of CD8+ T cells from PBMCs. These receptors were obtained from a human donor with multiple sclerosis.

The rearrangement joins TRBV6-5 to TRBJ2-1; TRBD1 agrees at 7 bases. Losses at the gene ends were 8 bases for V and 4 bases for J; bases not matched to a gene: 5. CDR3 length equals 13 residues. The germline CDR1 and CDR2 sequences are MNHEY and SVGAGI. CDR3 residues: CASSGQTYNEQFF. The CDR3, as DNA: TGTGCCAGCTCGGGACAGACTTACAATGAGCAGTTCTTC.

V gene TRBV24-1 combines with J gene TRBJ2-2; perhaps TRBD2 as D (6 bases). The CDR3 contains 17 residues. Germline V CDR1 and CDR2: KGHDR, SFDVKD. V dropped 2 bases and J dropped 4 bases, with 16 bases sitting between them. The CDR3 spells CATSDSRAGPGTGELFF. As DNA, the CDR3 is TGTGCCACCAGTGATTCTCGAGCGGGCCCAGGCACCGGGGAGCTGTTTTTT.

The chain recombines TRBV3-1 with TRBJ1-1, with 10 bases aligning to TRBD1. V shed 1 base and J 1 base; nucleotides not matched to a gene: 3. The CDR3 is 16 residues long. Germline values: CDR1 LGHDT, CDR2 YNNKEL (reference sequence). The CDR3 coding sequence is TGTGCCAGCAGCCAAGGGACAGGGGGTGAGAACACTGAAGCTTTCTTT. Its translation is CASSQGTGGENTEAFF.

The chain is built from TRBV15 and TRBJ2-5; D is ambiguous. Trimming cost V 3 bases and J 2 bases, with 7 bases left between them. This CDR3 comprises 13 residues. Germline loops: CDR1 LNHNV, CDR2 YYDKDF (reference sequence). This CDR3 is CATSSAGQETQYF. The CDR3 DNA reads TGTGCCACCAGCAGCGCCGGGCAAGAGACCCAGTACTTC.

CDR3 in amino acids: CASSPGQGARNEQFF. As DNA, the CDR3 is TGTGCCAGCAGCCCGGGACAGGGGGCTAGGAATGAGCAGTTCTTC. The genes are TRBV7-9 and TRBJ2-1, with 12 bases identical to TRBD1. The CDR3 totals 15 residues. Trimming removed 5 bases from V and 7 bases from J; junction bases left unmatched: 6. Looked up from germline, CDR1 is SEHNR and CDR2 is FQNEAQ (reference sequence).

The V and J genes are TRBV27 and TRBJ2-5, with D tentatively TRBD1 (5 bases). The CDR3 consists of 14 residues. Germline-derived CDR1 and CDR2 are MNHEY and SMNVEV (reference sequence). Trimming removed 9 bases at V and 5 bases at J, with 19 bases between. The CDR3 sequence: CASSGAGLKETQYF. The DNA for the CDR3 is TGTGCCAGTTCTGGGGCAGGGTTAAAGGAGACCCAGTACTTC.

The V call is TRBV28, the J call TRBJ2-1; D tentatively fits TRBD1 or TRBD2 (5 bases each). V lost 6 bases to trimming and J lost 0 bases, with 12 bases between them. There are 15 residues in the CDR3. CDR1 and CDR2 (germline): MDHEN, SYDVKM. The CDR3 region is CASRGTLFSYNEQFF. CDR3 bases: TGTGCCAGCAGGGGGACCTTATTCTCCTACAATGAGCAGTTCTTC.

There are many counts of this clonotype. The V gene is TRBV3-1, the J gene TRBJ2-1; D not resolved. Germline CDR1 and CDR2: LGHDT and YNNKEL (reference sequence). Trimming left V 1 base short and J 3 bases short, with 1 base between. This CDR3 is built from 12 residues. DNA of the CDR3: TGTGCCAGCAGCCAAGGCTACAATGAGCAGTTCTTC. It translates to CASSQGYNEQFF.

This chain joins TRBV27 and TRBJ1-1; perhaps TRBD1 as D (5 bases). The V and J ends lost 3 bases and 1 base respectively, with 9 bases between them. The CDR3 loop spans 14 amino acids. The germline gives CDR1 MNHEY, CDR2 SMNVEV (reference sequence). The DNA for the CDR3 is TGTGCCAGCAGTTTCCTACAGGAGAACACTGAAGCTTTCTTT. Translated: CASSFLQENTEAFF.

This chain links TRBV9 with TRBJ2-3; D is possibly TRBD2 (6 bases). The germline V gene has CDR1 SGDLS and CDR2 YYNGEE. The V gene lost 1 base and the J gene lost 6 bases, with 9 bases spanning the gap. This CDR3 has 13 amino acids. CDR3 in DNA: TGTGCCAGCAGCGTATCAGGGACTGATACGCAGTATTTT. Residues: CASSVSGTDTQYF.

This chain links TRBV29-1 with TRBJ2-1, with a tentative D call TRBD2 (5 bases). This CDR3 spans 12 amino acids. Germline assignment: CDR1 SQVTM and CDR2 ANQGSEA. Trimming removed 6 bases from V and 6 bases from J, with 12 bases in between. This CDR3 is CSVKLDFNEQFF. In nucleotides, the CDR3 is TGCAGCGTAAAACTAGACTTCAATGAGCAGTTCTTC.

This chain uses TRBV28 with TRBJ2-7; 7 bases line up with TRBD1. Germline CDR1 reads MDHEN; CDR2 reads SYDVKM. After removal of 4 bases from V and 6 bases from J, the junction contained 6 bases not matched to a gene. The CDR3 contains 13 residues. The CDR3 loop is CASSSQQGTEQYF. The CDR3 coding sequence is TGTGCCAGCAGTTCGCAACAGGGGACCGAGCAGTACTTC.

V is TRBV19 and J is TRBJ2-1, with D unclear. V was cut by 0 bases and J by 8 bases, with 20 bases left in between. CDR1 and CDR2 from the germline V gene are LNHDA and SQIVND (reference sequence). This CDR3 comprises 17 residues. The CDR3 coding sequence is TGTGCCAGTAGTATAGAGGGTTTTGGAGTGATCATGTATGAGCAGTTCTTC. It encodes CASSIEGFGVIMYEQFF.

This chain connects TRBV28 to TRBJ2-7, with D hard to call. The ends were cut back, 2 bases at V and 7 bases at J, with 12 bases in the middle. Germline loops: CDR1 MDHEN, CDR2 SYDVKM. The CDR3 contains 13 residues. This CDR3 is CASSLGLLGEQYF. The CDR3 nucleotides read TGTGCCAGCAGTTTAGGTCTCCTTGGGGAGCAGTACTTC.

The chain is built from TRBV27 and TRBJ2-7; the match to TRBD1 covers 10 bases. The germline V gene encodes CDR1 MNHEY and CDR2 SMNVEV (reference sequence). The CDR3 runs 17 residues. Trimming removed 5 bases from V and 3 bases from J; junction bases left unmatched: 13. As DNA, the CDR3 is TGTGCCAGCAGTACTATAACCGGGACAGGGGCGAACTACGAGCAGTACTTC. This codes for CASSTITGTGANYEQYF.

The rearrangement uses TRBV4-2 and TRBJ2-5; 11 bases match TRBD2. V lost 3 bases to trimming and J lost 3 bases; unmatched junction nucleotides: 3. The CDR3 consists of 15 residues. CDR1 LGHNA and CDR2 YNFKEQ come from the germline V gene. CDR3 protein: CASSQPGLAEETQYF. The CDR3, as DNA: TGTGCCAGCAGCCAGCCGGGACTAGCGGAAGAGACCCAGTACTTC.

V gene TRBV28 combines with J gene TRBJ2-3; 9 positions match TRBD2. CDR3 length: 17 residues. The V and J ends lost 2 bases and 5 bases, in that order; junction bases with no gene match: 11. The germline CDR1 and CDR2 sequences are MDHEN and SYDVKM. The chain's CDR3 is CASSLLWGGRAGDTQYF. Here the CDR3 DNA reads TGTGCCAGCAGTTTACTTTGGGGCGGGAGGGCCGGAGATACGCAGTATTTT.

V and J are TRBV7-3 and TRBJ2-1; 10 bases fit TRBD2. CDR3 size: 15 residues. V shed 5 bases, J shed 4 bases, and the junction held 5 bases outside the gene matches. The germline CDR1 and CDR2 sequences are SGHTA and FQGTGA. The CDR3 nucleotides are TGTGCCAGCAGCATAGCGGGAGGCCGTTACAATGAGCAGTTCTTC. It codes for CASSIAGGRYNEQFF.

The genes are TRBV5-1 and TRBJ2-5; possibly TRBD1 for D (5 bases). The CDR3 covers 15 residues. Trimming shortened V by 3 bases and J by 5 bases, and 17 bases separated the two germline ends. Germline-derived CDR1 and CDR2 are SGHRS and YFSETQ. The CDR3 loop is CASSSSQTVSETQYF. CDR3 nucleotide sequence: TGCGCCAGCAGCTCCAGCCAGACAGTATCGGAGACCCAGTACTTC.

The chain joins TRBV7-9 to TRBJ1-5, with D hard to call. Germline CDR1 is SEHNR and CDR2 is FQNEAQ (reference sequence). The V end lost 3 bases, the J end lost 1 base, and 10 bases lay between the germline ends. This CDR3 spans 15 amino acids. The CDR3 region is CASSLSVESNQPQHF. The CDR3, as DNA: TGTGCCAGCAGCTTGTCTGTAGAAAGCAATCAGCCCCAGCATTTT.

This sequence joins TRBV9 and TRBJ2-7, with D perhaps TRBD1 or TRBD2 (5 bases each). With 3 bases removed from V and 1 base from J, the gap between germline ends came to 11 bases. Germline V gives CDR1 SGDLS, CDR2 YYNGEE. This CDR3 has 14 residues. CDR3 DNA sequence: TGTGCCAGCAGCGGCCCGGGGCGATCCTACGAGCAGTACTTC. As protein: CASSGPGRSYEQYF. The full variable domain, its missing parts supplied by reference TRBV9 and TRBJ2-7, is DSGVTQTPKHLITATGQRVTLRCSPRSGDLSVYWYQQSLDQGLQFLIQYYNGEERAKGNILERFSAQQFPDLHSELNLSSLELGDSALYFCASSGPGRSYEQYFGPGTRLTVT.

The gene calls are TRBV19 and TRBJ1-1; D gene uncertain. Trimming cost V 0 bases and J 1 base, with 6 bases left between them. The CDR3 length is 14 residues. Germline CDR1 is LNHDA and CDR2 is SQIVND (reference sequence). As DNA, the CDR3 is TGTGCCAGTAGTATAGAGGGCTGGAACACTGAAGCTTTCTTT. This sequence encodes CASSIEGWNTEAFF.

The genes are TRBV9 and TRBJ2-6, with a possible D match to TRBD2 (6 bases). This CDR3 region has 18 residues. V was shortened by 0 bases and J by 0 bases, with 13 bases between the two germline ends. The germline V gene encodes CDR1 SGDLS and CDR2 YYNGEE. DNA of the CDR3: TGTGCCAGCAGCGTAGATAGGAGGGTACCCTCTGGGGCCAACGTCCTGACTTTC. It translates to CASSVDRRVPSGANVLTF.

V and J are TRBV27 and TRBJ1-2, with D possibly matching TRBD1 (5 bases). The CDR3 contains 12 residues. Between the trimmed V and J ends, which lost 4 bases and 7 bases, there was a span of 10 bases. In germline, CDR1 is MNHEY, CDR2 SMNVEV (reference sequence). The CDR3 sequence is CASSSGGGGYTF. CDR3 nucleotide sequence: TGTGCCAGCAGTTCTGGGGGAGGTGGCTACACCTTC.

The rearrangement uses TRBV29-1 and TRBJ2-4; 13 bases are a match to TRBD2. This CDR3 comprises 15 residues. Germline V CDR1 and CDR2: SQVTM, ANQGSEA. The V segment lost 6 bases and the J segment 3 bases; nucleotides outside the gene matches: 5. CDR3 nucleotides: TGCAGCGTCCGCACTAGCGGGAGGGTCAAAAACATTCAGTACTTC. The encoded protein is CSVRTSGRVKNIQYF.

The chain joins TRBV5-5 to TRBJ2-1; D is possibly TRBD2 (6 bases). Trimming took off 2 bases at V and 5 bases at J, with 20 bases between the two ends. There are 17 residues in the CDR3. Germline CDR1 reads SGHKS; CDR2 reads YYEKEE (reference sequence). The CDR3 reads CASSFSSAGERHNEQFF. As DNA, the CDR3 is TGTGCCAGCAGCTTCAGTTCAGCGGGCGAGCGTCACAATGAGCAGTTCTTC.

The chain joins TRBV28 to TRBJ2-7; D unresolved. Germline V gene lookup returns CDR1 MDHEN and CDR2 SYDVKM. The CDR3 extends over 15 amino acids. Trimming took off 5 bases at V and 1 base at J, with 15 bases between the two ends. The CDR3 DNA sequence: TGTGCCAGCAGTCCAAGCAGTCTCCCATCCTACGAGCAGTACTTC. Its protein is CASSPSSLPSYEQYF. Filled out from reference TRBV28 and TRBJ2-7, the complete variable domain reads DVKVTQSSRYLVKRTGEKVFLECVQDMDHENMFWYRQDPGLGLRLIYFSYDVKMKEKGDIPEGYSVSREKKERFSLILESASTNQTSMYLCASSPSSLPSYEQYFGPGTRLTVT.

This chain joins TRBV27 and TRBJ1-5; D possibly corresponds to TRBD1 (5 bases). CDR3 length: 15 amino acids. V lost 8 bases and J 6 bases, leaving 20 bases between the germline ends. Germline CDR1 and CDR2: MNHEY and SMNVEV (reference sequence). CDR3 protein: CASRRVGASSQPQHF. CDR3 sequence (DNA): TGTGCCAGCCGCAGGGTCGGGGCGTCCAGTCAGCCCCAGCATTTT.